This T cell receptor beta chain was identified during a study of T cells in Graves' hyperthyroidism and ophthalmopathy. The study, taken as a whole, reports: A 13 V-J model separated ophthalmopathy from stable hyperthyroidism. Ophthalmopathy was model-predicted a median approximately six months pre-onset.

An approximately 10 ml volume of fresh peripheral blood provided the PBMCs. Many counts were recorded for this clonotype. Its specificity is unknown. Germline V CDR1 and CDR2: ENHRY, SYGVKD. The CDR3 runs 16 residues. Trimming shortened V by 0 bases and J by 1 base, and 13 bases separated the two germline ends. The TCR beta CDR3 regions underwent amplification using RNA transcripts as the source. The HTBI primer set was used in a first-round RT-PCR of the TCR CDR3. TCRdb independently ran MiXCR on the multiplex PCR reads; one entry per CDR3 protein. The table has roughly 280,000 distinct CDR3 sequences, more than 15% seen once; the top ten hold approximately 60%.

This TCR derives from a woman in her sixties or seventies with Graves' ophthalmopathy. Sequencing input: blood. The rearrangement links TRBV10-3 to TRBJ2-7; D gene uncertain. Written as DNA, the CDR3 is TGTGCCATCAGTGAGTCCGCGGACGGGCCTTCCTACGAGCAGTACTTC. This translates into CAISESADGPSYEQYF.